This is a list of T cell receptor beta chains from one sample in a study of blood T cell repertoires in COVID-19. Data came from immunoSEQ multiplex PCR; TCRdb stores just in-frame clones and leaves some out. The sample has roughly 85,000 clones, under 80% seen once. The sample comprised peripheral blood. All receptors come from a human donor in a cohort sampled during active COVID-19. CDR3s include the opening cysteine and the closing phenylalanine or tryptophan. Fields, in order: D gene, clone size, J gene, V gene, CDR3 DNA, CDR3 protein. A D gene is named only where the DNA matches it firmly. Only some rows state a clone size, as once, few, many or a class for expanded clones.

>TRBD1|few|TRBJ2-7|TRBV5-4
TGTGCCAGCAGCGGGACAGGCTATACCTACGAGCAGTACTTC
CASSGTGYTYEQYF
>TRBD1|NA|TRBJ2-5|TRBV28
TGTGCCAGCAGTACCACACGACAGGGGCGAGAGACCCAGTACTTC
CASSTTRQGRETQYF
>NA|NA|TRBJ1-2|TRBV5-1
TGCGCCAGCAGCTTTTCTAGCAACTATGGCTACACCTTC
CASSFSSNYGYTF
>NA|NA|TRBJ2-7|TRBV2
TGTGCCAGCAGTGGACAGATTCGCTCCTCCTACGAGCAGTACTTC
CASSGQIRSSYEQYF
>TRBD1|NA|TRBJ1-1|TRBV5-1
TGCGCCAGCAGCCGACAGGGGGCTGAGGCTTTCTTT
CASSRQGAEAFF
>NA|NA|TRBJ2-1|TRBV5-1
TGCGCCAGCAGCGGGGGGTTTTCGATCGATGAGCAGTTCTTC
CASSGGFSIDEQFF
>NA|once|TRBJ1-2|TRBV21-1
TGTGCCAGCATGGAGGGTCAGCAGCAAATTCCAGGGCGGAAGGATGGCTACACCTTC
CASMEGQQQIPGRKDGYTF
>TRBD2|NA|TRBJ2-3|TRBV19
TGTGCCAGTAGTATCTTAGCGGGGGCGCCAGATACGCAGTATTTT
CASSILAGAPDTQYF
>TRBD2|NA|TRBJ2-1|TRBV10-1
TGCGCCAGCTCCCGCGGGGGGGCCGCAAATGAGCAGTTCTTC
CASSRGGAANEQFF
>NA|NA|TRBJ2-7|TRBV5-5
TGTGCCAGCAGCTTGGCTTCACAGGGAGAGCAGTACTTC
CASSLASQGEQYF
>TRBD2|few|TRBJ2-3|TRBV19
TGTGCCAGTAGTATGTCCGGCCCGGGACTAGCCTTGGCAGAGGATACGCAGTATTTT
CASSMSGPGLALAEDTQYF
>NA|NA|TRBJ1-2|TRBV5-1
TGCGCCAGCAGCTTGGCAGGAAACCCCTACTATGGCTACACCTTC
CASSLAGNPYYGYTF
>TRBD1|NA|TRBJ2-7|TRBV3-1/TRBV3-2
TGTGCCAGCAGCCGCGGACAGGGGGATCTGCAGTACTTC
CASSRGQGDLQYF
>TRBD1|NA|TRBJ2-3|TRBV6-2/TRBV6-3
TGTGCCAGCAGTTTCCGGACAGGGAGCACAGATACGCAGTATTTT
CASSFRTGSTDTQYF
>TRBD2|NA|TRBJ2-5|TRBV5-5
TGTGCCAGCAGCTTGGCTAGCGGGGGGGCCGGTGAGACCCAGTACTTC
CASSLASGGAGETQYF
>TRBD1|once|TRBJ1-2|TRBV15
TGTGCCACCAGCAGAGGAGGGACAGCCGGGGGCTACACCTTC
CATSRGGTAGGYTF
>NA|few|TRBJ1-5|TRBV7-8
TGTGCCAGCAGCGAGAGGCGGGGGGCGAGCAATCAGCCCCAGCATTTT
CASSERRGASNQPQHF
>NA|NA|TRBJ1-6|TRBV19
TGTGCCAGTAGTATCCGGGAGGGTACTTCACCCCTCCACTTT
CASSIREGTSPLHF
>NA|NA|TRBJ1-5|TRBV7-8
TGTGCCAGCAGCTTAGCCTCGAAGGAGGGAGGCAAATCTAGTCAGCCCCAGCATTTT
CASSLASKEGGKSSQPQHF
>NA|NA|TRBJ1-4|TRBV30
TGTGCCCTGGGGCGCGCTCGGGAAAAACTGTTTTTT
CALGRAREKLFF
>TRBD1|NA|TRBJ2-5|TRBV5-5
TGTGCCAGCAGCCTATGGACAGGGCAAGAGACCCAGTACTTC
CASSLWTGQETQYF
>NA|once|TRBJ1-2|TRBV19
TGTGCCAGCCGGGGATTTCGTTCGAGAGGGGGCTACACCTTC
CASRGFRSRGGYTF
>NA|NA|TRBJ2-3|TRBV18
TGTGCCAGCTCACCGATAACAGGGAGAGATACGCAGTATTTT
CASSPITGRDTQYF
>NA|few|TRBJ2-7|TRBV11-2
TGTGCCAGCAGCTTTACTTCCTACGAGCAGTACTTC
CASSFTSYEQYF
>NA|NA|TRBJ2-1|TRBV19
TGTGCCACCGCCCTCGCAGAATACAATGAGCAGTTCTTC
CATALAEYNEQFF
>NA|few|TRBJ2-1|TRBV21-1
TGTGCCACCAAGGCCCCAGCGGGAGATAACCTGAGCTCCTACAATGAGCAGTTCTTC
CATKAPAGDNLSSYNEQFF
>NA|few|TRBJ1-2|TRBV27
TGTGCCAGCAGTTTAAGGGGGGGGAGCCCCTATGGCTACACCTTC
CASSLRGGSPYGYTF
>NA|NA|TRBJ2-7|TRBV7-9
TGTGCCAGCAGCTTAGCGGGGGGCTACGAGCAGTACTTC
CASSLAGGYEQYF
>NA|few|TRBJ1-5|TRBV30
TGTGCCTGGAGTGTACAACCCAATCAGCCCCAGCATTTT
CAWSVQPNQPQHF
>TRBD1|NA|TRBJ1-2|TRBV2
TGTGCCAGCAGTGAAACAGGGGGCTTCCCCTATGGCTACACCTTC
CASSETGGFPYGYTF
>NA|few|TRBJ1-1|TRBV4-1
TGCGCCAGCAGCCATAAGGACTCCAACACTGAAGCTTTCTTT
CASSHKDSNTEAFF
>NA|once|TRBJ2-1|TRBV5-1
TGCGCCAGCCGATCCCGGGAGTACAATGAGCAGTTCTTC
CASRSREYNEQFF
>TRBD1|NA|TRBJ2-5|TRBV11-2
TGTGCCAGCAGCCGAGAACCAGGGGGAGAGACCCAGTACTTC
CASSREPGGETQYF
>TRBD2|NA|TRBJ2-1|TRBV4-1
TGCGCCAGCAGCCAAGATCCGGCGGGGGGGCAGAGTGAGCAGTTCTTC
CASSQDPAGGQSEQFF
>NA|once|TRBJ1-1|TRBV7-8
TGTGCCAGCAGCCTCCAGTCGGACTACACTGAAGCTTTCTTT
CASSLQSDYTEAFF
>TRBD2|NA|TRBJ2-2|TRBV2
TGTGCCAGCAGTCCGCCCGGACTAGCGCCCGGGGAGCTGTTTTTT
CASSPPGLAPGELFF
>NA|NA|TRBJ2-3|TRBV15
TGTGCGGTGGGGGCCAGAGAACTAAAGACAGATACGCAGTATTTT
CAVGARELKTDTQYF
>NA|NA|TRBJ1-5|TRBV24-1
TGTGCCACCAGTGATTTGAAACAGCTAAATCAGCCCCAGCATTTT
CATSDLKQLNQPQHF
>TRBD1|NA|TRBJ2-7|TRBV6-7
TGTGCCAGCAGTTACTCGAAGGGACAGTCCTACGAGCAGTACTTC
CASSYSKGQSYEQYF
>NA|NA|TRBJ2-7|TRBV9
TGTGCCAGCAGCGGCGGGGTGGGGGGGCGATATCCCCCCTACGAGCAGTACTTC
CASSGGVGGRYPPYEQYF
>TRBD2|NA|TRBJ2-3|TRBV7-2
TGTGCCAGCACCTTGGACGGGGGGGCCTTTACGCAGTATTTT
CASTLDGGAFTQYF
>NA|NA|TRBJ2-3|TRBV10-1
TGCGCCAGCAGTGCGGGGGGCTACCAAGATACGCAGTATTTT
CASSAGGYQDTQYF
>NA|NA|TRBJ2-7|TRBV21-1
TGTGCCAGCAGCAAAGCGCTTTTGCGGGGGGGTCCTTGCGAGCAGTACTTC
CASSKALLRGGPCEQYF
>NA|NA|TRBJ2-7|TRBV28
TGTGCCAGCTTCCAACGACCTCCGGGGGATTCCTACGAGCAGTACTTC
CASFQRPPGDSYEQYF
>TRBD2|NA|TRBJ2-5|TRBV11-1
TGTGCCAGCAGCCCCTTGGGACTAGGAGACCAAGAGACCCAGTACTTC
CASSPLGLGDQETQYF
>NA|NA|TRBJ1-1|TRBV10-2
TGCGCCAGCAGTGATCGGGGGGGCCAGCCGAACACTGAAGCTTTCTTT
CASSDRGGQPNTEAFF
>NA|NA|TRBJ2-1|TRBV5-8
TGTGCCAGCAGCACAGGACAGTGGAGCTCCTACAATGAGCAGTTCTTC
CASSTGQWSSYNEQFF
>TRBD1|NA|TRBJ1-4|TRBV30
TGTGCCTGGAGTCTCGCCGGGACAGCTAATGAAAAACTGTTTTTT
CAWSLAGTANEKLFF
>TRBD1|NA|TRBJ2-3|TRBV19
TGTGCCAGTAGTCCAAGACAGGGCCCAGATACGCAGTATTTT
CASSPRQGPDTQYF
>NA|NA|TRBJ2-5|TRBV1
TGCACCAGCAGCGATCCAACTAGGTCAGAGACCCAGTACTTC
CTSSDPTRSETQYF
>NA|NA|TRBJ2-1|TRBV9
TGTGCCAGCAGCCCGAGGGGTCGGGGGAGCTCCTACAATGAGCAGTTCTTC
CASSPRGRGSSYNEQFF
>TRBD2|NA|TRBJ2-6|TRBV7-9
TGTGCCAGCAAGGGACTAGCGGGGGGGATCTCTGGGGCCAACGTCCTGACTTTC
CASKGLAGGISGANVLTF
>TRBD1|NA|TRBJ1-1|TRBV18
TGTGCCAGCTCAATGGACAGGGGGAACACTGAAGCTTTCTTT
CASSMDRGNTEAFF
>NA|NA|TRBJ2-6|TRBV7-2
TGTGCCAGCAGCTTACAGTCTGGGGCCAACGTCCTGACTTTC
CASSLQSGANVLTF
>TRBD1|NA|TRBJ1-5|TRBV24-1
TGTGCCACCAGTGGCGTTACAGGGGAGACGGGTAGCAATCAGCCCCAGCATTTT
CATSGVTGETGSNQPQHF